This T cell receptor (beta chain) stems from a study of ipilimumab plus nivolumab after autologous stem cell transplantation. Study-level findings and limits: The authors say TCR, Treg and microbiome findings warrant further study.

This clone was observed once. Its specificity is not known. An end of the junction differs from the germline gene, which may be a read error. Method: immunoSEQ multiplex PCR; TCRdb's copy keeps in-frame clones and lacks some. The table shows more than 9,500 clones, with roughly three quarters occurring only once. The CDR3 is made up of 15 amino acids. Germline V gene sequence: CDR1 MNHEY, CDR2 SMNVEV (reference sequence). Starting 14 to 28 days after autologous transplant, ipilimumab 1 mg/kg was given. The TCR sequence derives from a male donor with diffuse large B-cell lymphoma. The specimen comprised PBMCs, sampled in a trial of ipilimumab plus nivolumab as post-transplant consolidation. The chain uses TRBV27 and TRBJ2-5; maybe TRBD2 (6 bases). The CDR3 nucleotides read TGTGCCAGCAGTCTATCGCGGGACTCCAAAAAGACCCAGTACTTC. Protein: CASSLSRDSKKTQYF.